Listed below are T cell receptor beta chains from one sample, sequenced in a study of CD8+CD57+ T cells in acquired aplastic anemia. TCRdb itself ran the reads through MiXCR, one entry per CDR3 protein. Among some 220,000 distinct CDR3 sequences listed, roughly 35% were seen once. Sequencing was done on a sample of sorted CD4+, CD8+, or CD8+CD57+ T cells (not recorded which) from PBMCs. The receptors stem from a human donor in good health, serving as a control. Both conserved end residues are trimmed from each CDR3.

>TRBV6-1|TRBJ2-4
ASVGQLAKNIQY
>TRBV11-2|TRBJ2-5
ASSSGKIRVVQETQY
>TRBV2|TRBJ2-1
ASSNRVGLNEQF
>TRBV13|TRBJ2-7
ASSLGAGGPYEQY
>TRBV7-9|TRBJ1-1
ASSLNVGQEAF
>TRBV10-2|TRBJ2-7
ASRRASGEYYEQY
>TRBV9|TRBJ2-1
ASSVSGGANEQS
>TRBV12-5|TRBJ2-1
ASGLPMVRSPNEQF
>TRBV10-2|TRBJ2-7
ASSETGYRPSYEQY
>TRBV18|TRBJ2-5
ASSPPGIPIQY
>TRBV6-1|TRBJ1-2
ASSSGGTSNYGYT